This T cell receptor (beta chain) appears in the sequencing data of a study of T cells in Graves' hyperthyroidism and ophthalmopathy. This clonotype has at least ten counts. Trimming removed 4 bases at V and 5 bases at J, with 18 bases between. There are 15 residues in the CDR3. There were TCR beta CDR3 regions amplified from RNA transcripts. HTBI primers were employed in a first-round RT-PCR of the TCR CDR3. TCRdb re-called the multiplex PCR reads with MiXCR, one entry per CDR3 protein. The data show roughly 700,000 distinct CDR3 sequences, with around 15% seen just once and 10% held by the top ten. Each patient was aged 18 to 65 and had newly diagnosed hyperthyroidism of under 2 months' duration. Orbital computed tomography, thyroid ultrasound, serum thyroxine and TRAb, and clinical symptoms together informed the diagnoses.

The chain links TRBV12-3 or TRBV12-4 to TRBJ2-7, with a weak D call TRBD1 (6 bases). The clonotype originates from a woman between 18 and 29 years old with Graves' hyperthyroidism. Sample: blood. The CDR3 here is CASSSNTGIRNEQYF. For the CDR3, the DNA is TGTGCCAGCAGTTCCAACACAGGGATCAGGAACGAGCAGTACTTC.